This is a list of T cell receptor beta chains from one sample in a study of CD8 T cells in Susac syndrome. TCRdb passed the immunoSEQ multiplex PCR reads through MiXCR, listing each CDR3 protein once. The sample lists more than 200,000 distinct CDR3 sequences, approximately 94% occurring once. Sample: CD4+ T cells from PBMCs. The origin of the receptors is a human donor with Susac syndrome. CDR3s include the opening cysteine and the closing phenylalanine or tryptophan. D genes are given only for firm matches. Where a row states a size, it is once, few, many or the class of an expanded clone; other rows omit it.

j_gene | d_gene | abundance | v_gene | CDR3aa | CDR3nt
TRBJ1-2 | NA | NA | TRBV9 | CASSVEVTNYGYTF | TGTGCCAGCAGCGTAGAAGTGACTAACTATGGCTACACCTTC
TRBJ2-4 | NA | NA | TRBV30 | CAWSRIGGNEGIQYF | TGTGCCTGGAGTAGGATAGGGGGGAACGAGGGCATTCAGTACTTC
TRBJ2-5 | TRBD2 | NA | TRBV28 | CASNKPPRLAGGETQYF | TGTGCCAGCAACAAACCGCCGAGACTAGCGGGGGGGGAGACCCAGTACTTC
TRBJ1-6 | NA | NA | TRBV5-1 | CASSWHGRNNSPLHF | TGCGCCAGCAGCTGGCACGGGCGAAATAATTCACCCCTCCACTTT
TRBJ2-4 | NA | NA | TRBV5-1 | CASSLGEGIAKNIQYF | TGCGCCAGCAGCTTGGGTGAGGGTATTGCCAAAAACATTCAGTACTTC
TRBJ1-5 | TRBD1 | NA | TRBV20-1 | CSARQGAPQPQHF | TGCAGTGCTAGACAGGGGGCTCCACAGCCCCAGCATTTT
TRBJ1-2 | TRBD1 | NA | TRBV7-9 | CASISSGGSYGYTF | TGTGCCAGCATCTCGTCAGGGGGCTCCTATGGCTACACCTTC
TRBJ1-2 | NA | once | TRBV30 | CAWSWFKTPTSYGYTF | TGTGCCTGGAGCTGGTTTAAAACACCGACCTCCTATGGCTACACCTTC
TRBJ1-1 | NA | NA | TRBV12-3/TRBV12-4 | CASTLTPIALKGAFF | TGTGCCAGCACCCTGACCCCTATAGCACTGAAGGGAGCTTTCTTT
TRBJ2-2 | TRBD2 | NA | TRBV2 | CASRMTSNTGELFF | TGTGCCAGCAGAATGACTAGCAACACCGGGGAGCTGTTTTTT
TRBJ1-1 | TRBD1 | NA | TRBV9 | CASSARDSNTEAFF | TGTGCCAGCAGCGCGCGGGACAGCAACACTGAAGCTTTCTTT
TRBJ2-7 | NA | NA | TRBV12-3/TRBV12-4 | CASRLRISYEQYF | TGTGCCAGCAGACTCAGGATCTCCTACGAGCAGTACTTC
TRBJ1-1 | NA | once | TRBV6-5 | CASSPGDGNTEAFF | TGTGCCAGCAGCCCCGGGGACGGGAACACTGAAGCTTTCTTT
TRBJ1-2 | NA | NA | TRBV6-2/TRBV6-3 | CASSYEGEYGYTF | TGTGCCAGCAGTTACGAGGGGGAGTATGGCTACACCTTC
TRBJ1-2 | TRBD1 | NA | TRBV5-6 | CASRKAGGYYGYTF | TGTGCCAGCAGAAAGGCAGGGGGTTACTATGGCTACACCTTC
TRBJ1-3 | NA | NA | TRBV12-3/TRBV12-4 | CASSSDASSGNTIYF | TGTGCCAGCAGTTCGGACGCTAGCTCTGGAAACACCATATATTTT
TRBJ1-2 | TRBD1 | NA | TRBV4-3 | CASGRDRGYYGYTF | TGCGCCAGCGGACGGGACAGGGGCTACTATGGCTACACCTTC
TRBJ1-1 | NA | NA | TRBV4-3 | CASSPTKDTEAFF | TGCGCCAGCAGCCCTACCAAGGACACTGAAGCTTTCTTT
TRBJ2-7 | NA | NA | TRBV5-1 | CASTNTGAYEQYF | TGCGCCAGCACGAATACAGGAGCCTACGAGCAGTACTTC
TRBJ2-7 | TRBD1 | few | TRBV6-5 | CASRYRGQATYEQYF | TGTGCCAGCAGATACAGGGGGCAAGCGACCTACGAGCAGTACTTC
TRBJ1-2 | NA | NA | TRBV3-1 | CASSQDGQNYGYTF | TGTGCCAGCAGCCAAGATGGCCAGAACTATGGCTACACCTTC
TRBJ2-2 | TRBD1 | once | TRBV4-1 | CASSQGQGMGTGELFF | TGCGCCAGCAGCCAAGGACAGGGAATGGGCACCGGGGAGCTGTTTTTT
TRBJ1-6 | NA | NA | TRBV9 | CASSPRLWENSPLHF | TGTGCCAGCAGCCCCAGGTTATGGGAGAATTCACCCCTCCACTTT
TRBJ1-5 | NA | NA | TRBV30 | CAWSAQGPSNQPQHF | TGTGCCTGGAGTGCCCAGGGCCCGAGCAATCAGCCCCAGCATTTT
TRBJ2-3 | TRBD2 | NA | TRBV6-4 | CASSRSSGATDTQYF | TGTGCCAGCAGCCGATCAAGCGGGGCCACAGATACGCAGTATTTT
TRBJ1-1 | NA | NA | TRBV18 | CASSPQGTGDTEAFF | TGTGCCAGCTCACCCCAGGGAACTGGGGACACTGAAGCTTTCTTT
TRBJ1-4 | NA | NA | TRBV20-1 | CSATKGGNEKLFF | TGCAGTGCTACAAAGGGGGGGAATGAAAAACTGTTTTTT
TRBJ2-7 | NA | NA | TRBV7-2 | CASSLAPAVSYEQYF | TGTGCCAGCAGCTTGGCCCCGGCCGTCTCCTACGAGCAGTACTTC
TRBJ2-3 | NA | NA | TRBV3-1 | CASSLQGRQGSDTQYF | TGTGCCAGTTCCCTTCAAGGGAGGCAGGGATCAGATACGCAGTATTTT
TRBJ2-3 | NA | NA | TRBV30 | CAWSDGAGKDTQYF | TGTGCCTGGAGCGACGGGGCGGGGAAAGATACGCAGTATTTT
TRBJ1-4 | NA | NA | TRBV18 | CASSPEGATNEKLFF | TGTGCCAGCTCACCCGAGGGGGCAACTAATGAAAAACTGTTTTTT
TRBJ1-2 | NA | NA | TRBV7-9 | CASNRLGRLDSSNYGYTF | TGTGCCAGCAACCGCCTAGGACGGTTGGATTCTTCTAACTATGGCTACACCTTC
TRBJ1-3 | NA | NA | TRBV29-1 | CSVELAGISAGNTIYF | TGCAGCGTTGAATTGGCAGGGATCTCGGCCGGAAACACCATATATTTT
TRBJ2-7 | TRBD1 | NA | TRBV12-3/TRBV12-4 | CASSPGTGRIYEQYF | TGTGCCAGCAGCCCCGGGACAGGGAGAATCTACGAGCAGTACTTC
TRBJ1-4 | TRBD1 | NA | TRBV20-1 | CSARSPQGGSEKLFF | TGCAGTGCTAGAAGTCCGCAGGGGGGAAGTGAAAAACTGTTTTTT
TRBJ2-7 | NA | NA | TRBV30 | CAWSRDSYEQYF | TGTGCCTGGAGCCGAGACAGCTACGAGCAGTACTTC
TRBJ2-5 | TRBD2 | NA | TRBV3-1 | CASSPGLAGSYQETQYF | TGTGCCAGCAGCCCCGGACTAGCGGGGAGCTACCAAGAGACCCAGTACTTC
TRBJ2-5 | NA | NA | TRBV20-1 | CSAPWVQETQYF | TGCAGTGCTCCCTGGGTACAAGAGACCCAGTACTTC
TRBJ2-3 | TRBD2 | NA | TRBV5-1 | CASSPAIRGGRDTQYF | TGCGCCAGCAGCCCCGCGATCCGGGGGGGCCGAGATACGCAGTATTTT
TRBJ1-3 | NA | NA | TRBV9 | CASSPPGRAGNTIYF | TGTGCCAGCAGCCCTCCTGGGCGGGCAGGAAACACCATATATTTT
TRBJ2-1 | TRBD2 | NA | TRBV20-1 | CSATSGLAVLSSYNEQFF | TGCAGTGCTACTTCGGGACTAGCGGTATTGAGCTCCTACAATGAGCAGTTCTTC
TRBJ1-6 | NA | NA | TRBV20-1 | CSARSPLLEGSLHF | TGCAGTGCTAGAAGCCCCCTCTTGGAAGGATCCCTCCACTTT
TRBJ1-1 | NA | NA | TRBV30 | CAWRPAVNTEAFF | TGTGCCTGGAGGCCTGCGGTGAACACTGAAGCTTTCTTT
TRBJ1-1 | NA | NA | TRBV29-1 | CSVEESVVNTEAFF | TGCAGCGTTGAAGAGTCGGTCGTAAACACTGAAGCTTTCTTT
TRBJ2-5 | NA | once | TRBV19 | CATSTTRAQETQYF | TGTGCCACCTCGACAACTAGAGCCCAAGAGACCCAGTACTTC
TRBJ1-4 | NA | NA | TRBV7-9 | CASSFLSGATNEKLFF | TGTGCCAGCAGCTTCCTAAGTGGAGCCACTAATGAAAAACTGTTTTTT
TRBJ1-2 | TRBD1 | NA | TRBV20-1 | CSARPGGPNYGYTF | TGCAGTGCTAGACCAGGGGGGCCCAACTATGGCTACACCTTC
TRBJ2-3 | TRBD2 | NA | TRBV7-2 | CASSLRAGGYTDTQYF | TGTGCCAGCAGCTTAAGGGCGGGGGGGTACACAGATACGCAGTATTTT
TRBJ1-1 | TRBD1 | NA | TRBV29-1 | CSVEARQGMSEAFF | TGCAGCGTTGAAGCAAGACAGGGGATGTCTGAAGCTTTCTTT
TRBJ1-1 | NA | once | TRBV28 | CATSEVNTEAFF | TGTGCCACCTCTGAGGTGAACACTGAAGCTTTCTTT
TRBJ2-4 | TRBD2 | few | TRBV11-2 | CASTPGLLAGEQLAKNIQYF | TGTGCCAGCACCCCGGGGTTACTAGCGGGGGAGCAACTAGCCAAAAACATTCAGTACTTC
TRBJ1-1 | NA | NA | TRBV29-1 | CSVGPPNTEAFF | TGCAGCGTTGGACCGCCTAACACTGAAGCTTTCTTT
TRBJ2-1 | TRBD2 | NA | TRBV12-5 | CASGTSGGSYNEQFF | TGTGCTAGTGGGACGAGCGGGGGGTCCTACAATGAGCAGTTCTTC
TRBJ2-2 | TRBD1 | NA | TRBV7-3 | CASSLTGIKSRTGPGNTGELFF | TGTGCCAGCAGCTTAACTGGTATTAAATCCCGGACAGGGCCCGGAAACACCGGGGAGCTGTTTTTT
TRBJ2-5 | NA | NA | TRBV3-1 | CASSQFAGVVETQYF | TGTGCCAGCAGCCAATTTGCAGGAGTGGTGGAGACCCAGTACTTC